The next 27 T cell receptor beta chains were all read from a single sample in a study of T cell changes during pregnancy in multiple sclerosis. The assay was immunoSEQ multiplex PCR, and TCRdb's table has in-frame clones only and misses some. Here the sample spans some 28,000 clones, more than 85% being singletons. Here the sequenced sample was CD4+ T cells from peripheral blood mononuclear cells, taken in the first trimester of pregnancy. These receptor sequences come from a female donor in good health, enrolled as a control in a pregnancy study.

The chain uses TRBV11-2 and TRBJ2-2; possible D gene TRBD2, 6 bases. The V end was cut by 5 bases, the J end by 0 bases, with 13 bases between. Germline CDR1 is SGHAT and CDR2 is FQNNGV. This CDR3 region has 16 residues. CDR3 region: CASSPVRGSNTGELFF. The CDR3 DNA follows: TGTGCCAGCAGCCCGGTCCGGGGGTCGAACACCGGGGAGCTGTTTTTT.

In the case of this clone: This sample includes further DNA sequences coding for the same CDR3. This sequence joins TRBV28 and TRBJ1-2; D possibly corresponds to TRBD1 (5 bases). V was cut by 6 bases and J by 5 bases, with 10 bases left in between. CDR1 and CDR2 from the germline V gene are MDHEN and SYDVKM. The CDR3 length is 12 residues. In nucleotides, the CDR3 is TGTGCCAGCAGCTTGCAGGGATATGGCTACACCTTC. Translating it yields CASSLQGYGYTF.

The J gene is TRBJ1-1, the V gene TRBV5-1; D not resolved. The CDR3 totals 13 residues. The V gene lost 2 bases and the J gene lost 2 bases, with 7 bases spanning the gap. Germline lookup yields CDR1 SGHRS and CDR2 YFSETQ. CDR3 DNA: TGCGCCAGCAGCTTAAACAGTAACACTGAAGCTTTCTTT. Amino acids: CASSLNSNTEAFF. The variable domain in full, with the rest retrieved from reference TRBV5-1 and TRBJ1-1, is KAGVTQTPRYLIKTRGQQVTLSCSPISGHRSVSWYQQTPGQGLQFLFEYFSETQRNKGNFPGRFSGRQFSNSRSEMNVSTLELGDSALYLCASSLNSNTEAFFGQGTRLTVV.

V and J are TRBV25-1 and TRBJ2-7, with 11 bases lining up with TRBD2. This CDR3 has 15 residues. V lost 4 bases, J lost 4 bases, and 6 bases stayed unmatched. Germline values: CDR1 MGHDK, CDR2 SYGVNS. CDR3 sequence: CASSARLAGKYEQYF. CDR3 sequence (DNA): TGTGCCAGCAGTGCCAGACTAGCGGGAAAATACGAGCAGTACTTC.

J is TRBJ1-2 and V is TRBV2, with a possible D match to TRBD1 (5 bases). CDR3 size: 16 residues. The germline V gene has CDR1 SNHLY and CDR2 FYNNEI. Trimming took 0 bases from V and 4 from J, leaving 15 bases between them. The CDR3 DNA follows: TGTGCCAGCAGTGAAGCAGACCCGGGCAGGGCCTATGGCTACACCTTC. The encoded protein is CASSEADPGRAYGYTF.

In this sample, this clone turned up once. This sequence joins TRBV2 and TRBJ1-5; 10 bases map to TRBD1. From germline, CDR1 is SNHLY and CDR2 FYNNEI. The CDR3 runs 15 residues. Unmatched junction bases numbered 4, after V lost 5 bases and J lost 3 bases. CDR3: CASSRDRGYNQPQHF. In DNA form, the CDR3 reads TGTGCCAGCAGTCGGGACAGGGGCTACAATCAGCCCCAGCATTTT. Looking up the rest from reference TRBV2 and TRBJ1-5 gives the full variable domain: EPEVTQTPSHQVTQMGQEVILRCVPISNHLYFYWYRQILGQKVEFLVSFYNNEISEKSEIFDDQFSVERPDGSNFTLKIRSTKLEDSAMYFCASSRDRGYNQPQHFGDGTRLSIL.

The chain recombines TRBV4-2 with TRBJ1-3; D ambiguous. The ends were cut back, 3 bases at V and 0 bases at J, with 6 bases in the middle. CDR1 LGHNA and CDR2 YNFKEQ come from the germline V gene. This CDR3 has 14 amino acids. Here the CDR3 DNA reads TGTGCCAGCAGCCAGCGGGGCTCTGGAAACACCATATATTTT. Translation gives CASSQRGSGNTIYF.

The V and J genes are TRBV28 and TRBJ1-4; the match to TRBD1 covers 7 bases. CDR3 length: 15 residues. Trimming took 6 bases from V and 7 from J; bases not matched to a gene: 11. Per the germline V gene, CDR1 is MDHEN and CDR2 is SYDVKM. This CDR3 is CASRRQGARGEKLFF. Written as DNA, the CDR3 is TGTGCCAGCAGAAGACAGGGAGCTAGGGGTGAAAAACTGTTTTTT. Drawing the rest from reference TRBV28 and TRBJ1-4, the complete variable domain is DVKVTQSSRYLVKRTGEKVFLECVQDMDHENMFWYRQDPGLGLRLIYFSYDVKMKEKGDIPEGYSVSREKKERFSLILESASTNQTSMYLCASRRQGARGEKLFFGSGTQLSVL.

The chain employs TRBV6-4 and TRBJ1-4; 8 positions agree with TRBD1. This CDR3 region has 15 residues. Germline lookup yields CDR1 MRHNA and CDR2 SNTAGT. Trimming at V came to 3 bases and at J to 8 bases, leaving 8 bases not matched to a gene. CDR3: CASSEEQGVGEKLFF. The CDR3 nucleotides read TGTGCCAGCAGTGAGGAACAGGGGGTCGGGGAAAAACTGTTTTTT.

The CDR3 protein is CASSSNAFTRISPLHF. Written as DNA, the CDR3 is TGCGCCAGCAGCAGCAACGCATTTACGCGGATTTCACCCCTCCACTTT. The chain links TRBV5-1 to TRBJ1-6, with D uncertain. Germline CDR1 is SGHRS and CDR2 is YFSETQ. V shed 4 bases and J shed 9 bases, with 20 bases lying between them. CDR3 length: 16 residues.

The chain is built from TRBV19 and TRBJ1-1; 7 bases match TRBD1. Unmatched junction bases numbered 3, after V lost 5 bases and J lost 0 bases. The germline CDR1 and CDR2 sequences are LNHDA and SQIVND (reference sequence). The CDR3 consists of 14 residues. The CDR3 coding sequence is TGTGCCAGTAGTCTCAGGGGGATGAACACTGAAGCTTTCTTT. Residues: CASSLRGMNTEAFF.

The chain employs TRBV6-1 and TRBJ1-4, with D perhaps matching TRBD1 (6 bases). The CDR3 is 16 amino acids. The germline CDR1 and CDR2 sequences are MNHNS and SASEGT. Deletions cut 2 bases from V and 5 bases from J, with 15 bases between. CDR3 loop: CASSEFIGQGNEKLFF. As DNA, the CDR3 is TGTGCCAGCAGTGAATTTATTGGGCAGGGGAATGAAAAACTGTTTTTT.

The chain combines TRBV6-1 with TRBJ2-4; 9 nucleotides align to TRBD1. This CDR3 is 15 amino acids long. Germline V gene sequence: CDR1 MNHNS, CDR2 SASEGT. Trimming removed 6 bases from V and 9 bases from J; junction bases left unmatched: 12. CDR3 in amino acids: CASRDGDREIVIQYF. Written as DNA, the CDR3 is TGTGCCAGCAGGGATGGGGACAGGGAAATCGTCATTCAGTACTTC.

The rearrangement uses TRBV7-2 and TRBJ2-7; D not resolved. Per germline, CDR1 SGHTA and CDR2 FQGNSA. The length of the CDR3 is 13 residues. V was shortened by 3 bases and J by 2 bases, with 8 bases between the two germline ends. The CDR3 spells CASSFDQAYEQYF. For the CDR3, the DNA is TGTGCCAGCAGCTTTGACCAGGCCTACGAGCAGTACTTC.

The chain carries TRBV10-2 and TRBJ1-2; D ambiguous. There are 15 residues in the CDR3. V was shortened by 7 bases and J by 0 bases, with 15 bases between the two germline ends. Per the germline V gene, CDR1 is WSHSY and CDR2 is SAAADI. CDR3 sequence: CASTASPGTNYGYTF. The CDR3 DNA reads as TGCGCCAGCACCGCCAGTCCGGGGACTAACTATGGCTACACCTTC.

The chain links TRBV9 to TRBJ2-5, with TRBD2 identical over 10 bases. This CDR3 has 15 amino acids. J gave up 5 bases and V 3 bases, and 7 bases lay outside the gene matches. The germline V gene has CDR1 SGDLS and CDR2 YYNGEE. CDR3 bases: TGTGCCAGCAGCGCACAACTAGCGGGAAGTGAGACCCAGTACTTC. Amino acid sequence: CASSAQLAGSETQYF. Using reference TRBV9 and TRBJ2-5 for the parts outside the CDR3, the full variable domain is DSGVTQTPKHLITATGQRVTLRCSPRSGDLSVYWYQQSLDQGLQFLIQYYNGEERAKGNILERFSAQQFPDLHSELNLSSLELGDSALYFCASSAQLAGSETQYFGPGTRLLVL.

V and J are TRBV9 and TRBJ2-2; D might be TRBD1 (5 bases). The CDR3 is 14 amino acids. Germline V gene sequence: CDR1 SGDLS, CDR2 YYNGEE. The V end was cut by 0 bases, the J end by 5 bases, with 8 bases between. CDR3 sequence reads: CASSVAKGTGELFF. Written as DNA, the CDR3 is TGTGCCAGCAGCGTAGCTAAGGGGACCGGGGAGCTGTTTTTT.

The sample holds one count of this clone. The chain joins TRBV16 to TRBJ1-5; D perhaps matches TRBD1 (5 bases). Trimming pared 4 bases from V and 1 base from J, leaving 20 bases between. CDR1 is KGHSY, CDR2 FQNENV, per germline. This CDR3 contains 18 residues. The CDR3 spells CASSPARGRSSSNQPQHF. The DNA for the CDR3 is TGTGCCAGCAGCCCCGCCCGGGGGAGGTCCTCGAGCAATCAGCCCCAGCATTTT.

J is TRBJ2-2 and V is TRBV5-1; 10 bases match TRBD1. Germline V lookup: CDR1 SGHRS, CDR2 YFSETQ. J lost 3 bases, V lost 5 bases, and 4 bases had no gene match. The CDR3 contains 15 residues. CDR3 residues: CASRRQGADTGELFF. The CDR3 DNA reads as TGCGCCAGCAGGAGACAGGGGGCTGACACCGGGGAGCTGTTTTTT.

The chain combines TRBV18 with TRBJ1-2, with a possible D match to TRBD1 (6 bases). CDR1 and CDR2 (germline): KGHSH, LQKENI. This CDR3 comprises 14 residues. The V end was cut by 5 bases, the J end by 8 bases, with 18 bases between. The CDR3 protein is CASSADNRVAGYTF. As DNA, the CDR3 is TGTGCCAGCTCAGCCGATAACAGGGTAGCCGGCTACACCTTC.

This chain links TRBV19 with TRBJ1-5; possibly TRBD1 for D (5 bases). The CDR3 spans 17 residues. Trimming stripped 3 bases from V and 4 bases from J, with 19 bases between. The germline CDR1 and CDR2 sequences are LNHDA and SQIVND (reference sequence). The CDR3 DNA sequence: TGTGCCAGTAGTATTTCTCAGGGCGGAGGGAGGAATCAGCCCCAGCATTTT. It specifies CASSISQGGGRNQPQHF.

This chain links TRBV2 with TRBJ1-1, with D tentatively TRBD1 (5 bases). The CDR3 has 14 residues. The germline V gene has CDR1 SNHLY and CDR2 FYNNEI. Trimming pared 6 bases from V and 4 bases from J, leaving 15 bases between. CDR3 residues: CASRADGQGTEAFF. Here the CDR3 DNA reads TGTGCCAGCAGGGCAGACGGTCAGGGCACTGAAGCTTTCTTT.

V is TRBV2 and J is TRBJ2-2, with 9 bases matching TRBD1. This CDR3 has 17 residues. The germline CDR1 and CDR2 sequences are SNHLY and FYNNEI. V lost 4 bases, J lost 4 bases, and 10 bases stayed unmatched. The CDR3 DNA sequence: TGTGCCAGCAGTGGCCGGGACAGGGAAAAAATCACCGGGGAGCTGTTTTTT. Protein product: CASSGRDREKITGELFF.

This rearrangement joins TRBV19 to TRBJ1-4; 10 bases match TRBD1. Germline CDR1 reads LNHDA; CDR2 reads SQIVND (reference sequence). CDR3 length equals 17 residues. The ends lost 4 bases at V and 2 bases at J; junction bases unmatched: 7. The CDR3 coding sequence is TGTGCCAGTAGTACCGGGACAGGGGTGGCGACTAATGAAAAACTGTTTTTT. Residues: CASSTGTGVATNEKLFF. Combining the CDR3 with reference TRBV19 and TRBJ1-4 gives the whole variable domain DGGITQSPKYLFRKEGQNVTLSCEQNLNHDAMYWYRQDPGQGLRLIYYSQIVNDFQKGDIAEGYSVSREKKESFPLTVTSAQKNPTAFYLCASSTGTGVATNEKLFFGSGTQLSVL.

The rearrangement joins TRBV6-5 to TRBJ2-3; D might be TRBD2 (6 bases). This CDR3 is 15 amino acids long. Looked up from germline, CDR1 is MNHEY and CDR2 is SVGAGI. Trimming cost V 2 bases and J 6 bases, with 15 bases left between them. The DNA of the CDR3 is TGTGCCAGCAGTTACCGTCCGGGAGTGAGCGATACGCAGTATTTT. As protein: CASSYRPGVSDTQYF.

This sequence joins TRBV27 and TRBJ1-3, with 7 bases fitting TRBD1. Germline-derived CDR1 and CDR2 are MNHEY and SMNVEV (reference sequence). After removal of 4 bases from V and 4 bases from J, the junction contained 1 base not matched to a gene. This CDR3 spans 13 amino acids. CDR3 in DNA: TGTGCCAGCAGTTACAGGGGAGGAAACACCATATATTTT. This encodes CASSYRGGNTIYF.

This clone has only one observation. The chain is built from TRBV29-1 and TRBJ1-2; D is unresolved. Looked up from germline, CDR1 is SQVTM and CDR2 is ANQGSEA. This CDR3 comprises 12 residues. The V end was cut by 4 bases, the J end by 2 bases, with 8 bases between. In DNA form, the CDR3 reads TGCAGCGTTGCCACACACAACTATGGCTACACCTTC. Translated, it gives CSVATHNYGYTF. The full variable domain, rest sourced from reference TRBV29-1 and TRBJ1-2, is SAVISQKPSRDICQRGTSLTIQCQVDSQVTMMFWYRQQPGQSLTLIATANQGSEATYESGFVIDKFPISRPNLTFSTLTVSNMSPEDSSIYLCSVATHNYGYTFGSGTRLTVV.